Described below is a single T cell receptor beta chain sequence and its context. The germline V and J ends were trimmed by 9 bases and 9 bases, with 24 bases remaining between them. The CDR3 spans 15 residues. Per the germline V gene, CDR1 is LNHDA and CDR2 is SQIVND (reference sequence). This sample was taken from a study of blood T cell repertoires in COVID-19. Overall study: Both acute and convalescent COVID-19 samples were obtained from the United States, Italy and Spain. In each case, the material was cDNA or gDNA derived from T cells, B-cell-depleted T cells, or PBMCs.

In the source study's methods: How many nucleated cells were present was estimated from reference gene primer amplification. Clones were sequenced by immunoSEQ multiplex PCR, and TCRdb holds only the in-frame ones, with some missing. The DNA was the basis for D and trimming; V, J and clone size are from that table. The sample consists of about 260,000 clones, approximately 80% of them appearing once. The sample comprised peripheral blood. The V gene is TRBV19, the J gene TRBJ2-1; D is perhaps TRBD2 (7 bases). The receptor comes from a man in his fifties or sixties with acute or convalescent COVID-19. DNA of the CDR3: TGTGCCAGCCAATCACAGGGATTAGCGGGCGCTGAGCAGTTCTTC. It is translated as CASQSQGLAGAEQFF.